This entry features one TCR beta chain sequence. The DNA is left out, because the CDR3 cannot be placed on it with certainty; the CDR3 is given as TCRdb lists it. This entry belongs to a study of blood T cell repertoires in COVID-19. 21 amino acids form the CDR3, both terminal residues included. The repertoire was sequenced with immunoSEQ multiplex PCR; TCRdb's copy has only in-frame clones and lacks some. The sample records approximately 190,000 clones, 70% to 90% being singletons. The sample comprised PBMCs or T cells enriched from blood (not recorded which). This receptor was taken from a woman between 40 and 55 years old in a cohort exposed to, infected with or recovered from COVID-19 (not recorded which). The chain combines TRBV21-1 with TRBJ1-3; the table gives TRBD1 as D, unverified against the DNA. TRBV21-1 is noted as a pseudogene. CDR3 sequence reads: CASSIHEPGQGEWGSGNTIYF.